These 26 T cell receptor beta chains came from one sample sequenced in a study of T-cell reconstitution after alpha-beta-depleted transplantation in children. The authors prepared the TCRbeta library with unique molecular identifiers. TCRdb fed the PCR reads into MiXCR, producing one record per CDR3 protein. The sample carries under 450,000 distinct CDR3 sequences, around 15% recorded once. The sample was PBMCs, mostly from graft donor cells, taken 360 days after TCRalphabeta/CD19-depleted stem cell transplant. All receptors derive from a boy younger than two who had a stem cell transplant for Wiskott-Aldrich syndrome, so the T cells may come from the graft donor.

The sample holds a few counts of this clonotype. J is TRBJ2-7 and V is TRBV7-9, with a weak D call TRBD1 (6 bases). V was pared by 2 bases and J by 3 bases, with 14 bases between. CDR1 and CDR2 from the germline V gene are SEHNR and FQNEAQ (reference sequence). The CDR3 is made up of 15 amino acids. For the CDR3, the DNA is TGTGCCAGCAGCTTACAGGGGCCCGTGATCTACGAGCAGTACTTC. It specifies CASSLQGPVIYEQYF.

This clonotype was recorded a few times. This chain links TRBV6-1 with TRBJ1-1, with D possibly being TRBD1 (5 bases). Trimming removed 2 bases from V and 3 bases from J, with 13 bases in between. This CDR3 is 15 amino acids long. From germline, CDR1 is MNHNS and CDR2 SASEGT. The CDR3: CASSETPGPYTEAFF. DNA of the CDR3: TGTGCCAGCAGTGAAACCCCAGGGCCCTACACTGAAGCTTTCTTT.

This clonotype was counted between two and nine times. The chain employs TRBV19 and TRBJ2-4; D is uncertain. The CDR3 length is 14 residues. Germline V lookup: CDR1 LNHDA, CDR2 SQIVND (reference sequence). Trimming took off 2 bases at V and 0 bases at J, with 5 bases between the two ends. The DNA for the CDR3 is TGTGCCAGTAGTATACGGCTAGCCAAAAACATTCAGTACTTC. Translated: CASSIRLAKNIQYF.

The V and J genes are TRBV7-9 and TRBJ2-7; 7 bases fit TRBD1. Germline CDR1 and CDR2: SEHNR and FQNEAQ (reference sequence). The CDR3 runs 16 residues. V shed 1 base and J 2 bases; nucleotides not matched to a gene: 8. The CDR3 reads CASSLGDRDVPYEQYF. The CDR3 nucleotides are TGTGCCAGCAGCTTAGGAGACAGGGATGTGCCCTACGAGCAGTACTTC. Full variable domain (rest looked up from reference TRBV7-9 and TRBJ2-7): DTGVSQNPRHKITKRGQNVTFRCDPISEHNRLYWYRQTLGQGPEFLTYFQNEAQLEKSRLLSDRFSAERPKGSFSTLEIQRTEQGDSAMYLCASSLGDRDVPYEQYFGPGTRLTVT.

The rearrangement joins TRBV6-1 to TRBJ1-4; D may be TRBD1 (5 bases). The CDR3 length is 15 residues. Trimming stripped 5 bases from V and 5 bases from J, with 15 bases between. Looked up from germline, CDR1 is MNHNS and CDR2 is SASEGT. CDR3 protein: CASSRTNPKNEKLFF. In DNA form, the CDR3 reads TGTGCCAGCAGTCGGACAAACCCTAAGAATGAAAAACTGTTTTTT.

The CDR3 coding sequence is TGTGCCACCAGCAGAGATCGAGGGCTAAGCACAGATACGCAGTATTTT. It encodes CATSRDRGLSTDTQYF. The chain joins TRBV15 to TRBJ2-3; D possibly corresponds to TRBD2 (5 bases). Trimming cost V 0 bases and J 0 bases, with 10 bases left between them. The CDR3 runs 16 residues. The germline V gene encodes CDR1 LNHNV and CDR2 YYDKDF (reference sequence).

In DNA, the CDR3 is TGTGCCAGCAGCCGTCATGAAACAGTGTACCAAGAGACCCAGTACTTC. Amino acids: CASSRHETVYQETQYF. The chain carries TRBV3-1 and TRBJ2-5; D gene unclear. CDR3 length: 16 residues. V lost 4 bases and J lost 0, with 15 bases in between. Germline lookup yields CDR1 LGHDT and CDR2 YNNKEL (reference sequence).

This clonotype has a handful of counts. The chain is built from TRBV7-9 and TRBJ2-7, with 7 bases identical to TRBD1. Trimming at V came to 4 bases and at J to 2 bases, leaving 5 bases not matched to a gene. CDR1 is SEHNR and CDR2 is FQNEAQ in the germline V gene (reference sequence). The CDR3 consists of 14 residues. The CDR3 here is CASSSTGYPYEQYF. CDR3 DNA: TGTGCCAGCAGCTCGACAGGGTATCCCTACGAGCAGTACTTC.

V usage is TRBV21-1 and J usage is TRBJ2-7; the D call TRBD2 from the table was never checked on the DNA. TRBV21-1 is classified as a pseudogene. The length of the CDR3 is 15 residues. The DNA of the CDR3 is TGTGCCAGCAGCAAAGGCCTAGCGTACACCTACGAGCAGTACTTC. As protein: CASSKGLAYTYEQYF.

This clonotype was detected only a few times. This rearrangement joins TRBV10-3 to TRBJ2-7; perhaps TRBD1 as D (5 bases). CDR1 and CDR2 (germline): ENHRY, SYGVKD. The CDR3 totals 12 residues. Trimming removed 4 bases at V and 7 bases at J, with 11 bases between. CDR3 amino acids: CAISGTLGEQYF. In DNA form, the CDR3 reads TGTGCCATCAGTGGGACACTGGGTGAGCAGTACTTC.

The chain employs TRBV10-3 and TRBJ2-3, with TRBD1 matching 7 bases. CDR1 ENHRY and CDR2 SYGVKD come from the germline V gene. The CDR3 covers 12 residues. J lost 2 bases, V lost 9 bases, and 2 bases had no gene match. This CDR3 is CAMGQFTDTQYF. The CDR3 DNA reads TGTGCCATGGGACAGTTCACAGATACGCAGTATTTT.

This clonotype has just a few counts. The V and J genes are TRBV10-3 and TRBJ2-7, with 11 bases lining up with TRBD2. Germline V gene sequence: CDR1 ENHRY, CDR2 SYGVKD. This CDR3 comprises 16 residues. V trimming: 4 bases; J trimming: 3 bases; junction bases outside the gene matches: 8. The CDR3 DNA reads as TGTGCCATCAGTGCATTTAGACTAGCGGGGAACTACGAGCAGTACTTC. This sequence encodes CAISAFRLAGNYEQYF.

The sample holds a few counts of this clonotype. The CDR3 region has the DNA TGTGCCAGCAGCCTCGGACCAAACGGAAACACCATATATTTT. Translated, it gives CASSLGPNGNTIYF. This rearrangement joins TRBV9 to TRBJ1-3; D uncertain. Trimming stripped 4 bases from V and 4 bases from J, with 12 bases between. CDR3 length equals 14 residues. Germline V gene data show CDR1 as SGDLS and CDR2 as YYNGEE.

The rearrangement links TRBV20-1 to TRBJ2-2; no firm D call. This CDR3 has 14 residues. V lost 3 bases, J lost 3 bases, and 11 bases lay in between. Germline values: CDR1 DFQATT, CDR2 SNEGSKA (reference sequence). The CDR3 is CSARSSVDTGELFF. Written as DNA, the CDR3 is TGCAGTGCTAGGTCTAGTGTCGACACCGGGGAGCTGTTTTTT.

V gene TRBV6-2 or TRBV6-3 combines with J gene TRBJ1-6, with 7 bases aligning to TRBD1. The V gene end was trimmed by 6 bases and the J gene end by 12 bases; junction bases not matched to a gene: 5. The germline V gene encodes CDR1 MNHEY and CDR2 SVGEGT. This CDR3 is 12 amino acids long. The CDR3 sequence is CASRAGGLPLHF. In nucleotides, the CDR3 is TGTGCCAGCAGGGCAGGGGGATTACCCCTCCACTTT.

This sequence joins TRBV2 and TRBJ2-1; D unclear. CDR3 length equals 11 residues. Germline CDR1 is SNHLY and CDR2 is FYNNEI. Trimming took off 6 bases at V and 7 bases at J, with 7 bases between the two ends. CDR3: CASRNSNEQFF. As DNA, the CDR3 is TGTGCCAGCAGAAATAGTAATGAGCAGTTCTTC.

This clonotype showed up just a few times. The rearrangement uses TRBV5-1 and TRBJ2-1; 7 bases are shared with TRBD2. V gave up 2 bases and J gave up 7 bases; unmatched junction bases: 12. Germline lookup yields CDR1 SGHRS and CDR2 YFSETQ. This CDR3 contains 16 residues. The CDR3 coding sequence is TGCGCCAGCAGCTTTTCCTTAGCGGGTGAACTTAATGAGCAGTTCTTC. Amino acids: CASSFSLAGELNEQFF.

This clonotype turned up a few times. The rearrangement links TRBV27 to TRBJ2-1, with TRBD1 matching over 8 bases. From germline, CDR1 is MNHEY and CDR2 SMNVEV (reference sequence). This CDR3 has 14 residues. Unmatched junction bases numbered 7, after V lost 3 bases and J lost 9 bases. CDR3: CASSFLDRVGEQFF. Here the CDR3 DNA reads TGTGCCAGCAGTTTTTTGGACAGGGTCGGTGAGCAGTTCTTC.

V gene TRBV10-3 combines with J gene TRBJ2-7; 9 bases are a match to TRBD1. The V segment lost 6 bases and the J segment 5 bases; nucleotides outside the gene matches: 5. CDR1 is ENHRY and CDR2 is SYGVKD in the germline V gene. The CDR3 length is 13 residues. The CDR3 nucleotides are TGTGCCATCAGCCGGGACAGGGACCACGAGCAGTACTTC. Translation: CAISRDRDHEQYF.

This clonotype was counted many times. This sequence joins TRBV12-3 or TRBV12-4 and TRBJ2-7; TRBD1 matches 8 bases. This CDR3 comprises 16 residues. V trimming: 1 base; J trimming: 3 bases; junction bases outside the gene matches: 8. This chain's CDR3 is CASSLGDRPRGYEQYF. The CDR3, as DNA: TGTGCCAGCAGTTTAGGGGACAGGCCCAGAGGCTACGAGCAGTACTTC.

The V and J genes are TRBV25-1 and TRBJ2-7, with D unresolved. The germline gives CDR1 MGHDK, CDR2 SYGVNS. The CDR3 is 13 residues long. Trimming shortened V by 2 bases and J by 6 bases, and 11 bases separated the two germline ends. The CDR3, as DNA: TGTGCCAGCAGTGAAACCCCACGGTCCGAGCAGTACTTC. This codes for CASSETPRSEQYF.

The chain couples TRBV20-1 to TRBJ2-1; D call uncertain. V was clipped by 3 bases and J by 5 bases, with 17 bases between them. CDR1 is DFQATT, CDR2 SNEGSKA, per germline (reference sequence). The CDR3 runs to 15 residues. The CDR3 nucleotides are TGCAGTGCTAGGATTCTGCCCCCTAGGGACAATGAGCAGTTCTTC. Encoded protein: CSARILPPRDNEQFF.

The gene calls are TRBV6-2 or TRBV6-3 and TRBJ1-4; D gene ambiguous. Germline assignment: CDR1 MNHEY and CDR2 SVGEGT. Trimming removed 4 bases at V and 8 bases at J, with 11 bases between. The length of the CDR3 is 13 residues. CDR3 DNA: TGTGCCAGCAGTTCCAGGACGTACGAAAAACTGTTTTTT. It encodes CASSSRTYEKLFF.

This clonotype appeared a few times. V usage is TRBV12-3 or TRBV12-4 and J usage is TRBJ2-7; D uncertain. Trimming removed 3 bases at V and 3 bases at J, with 12 bases between. The CDR3 has 14 amino acids. CDR3 bases: TGTGCCAGCAGTTTTAGGGTAGACGGCTACGAGCAGTACTTC. Translation gives CASSFRVDGYEQYF.

The DNA for the CDR3 is TGCAGTGCCCCTAGGACTAGCGGGGGAGGCGCAGATACGCAGTATTTT. This codes for CSAPRTSGGGADTQYF. The J gene is TRBJ2-3, the V gene TRBV20-1; 13 nucleotides line up with TRBD2. V lost 6 bases, J lost 4 bases, and 10 bases stayed unmatched. The CDR3 runs to 16 residues. CDR1 DFQATT and CDR2 SNEGSKA come from the germline V gene (reference sequence).

This clonotype has only a few counts. The chain recombines TRBV3-1 with TRBJ2-7; TRBD2 is a possible D gene (6 bases). The germline V gene encodes CDR1 LGHDT and CDR2 YNNKEL (reference sequence). Deletions cut 1 base from V and 3 bases from J, with 10 bases between. The CDR3 has 14 amino acids. CDR3 sequence: CASSQAGSVYEQYF. CDR3 sequence (DNA): TGTGCCAGCAGCCAAGCCGGGAGTGTCTACGAGCAGTACTTC.